Listed below are T cell receptor beta chains from one sample, sequenced in a study of neurological immune-mediated disorders. MiXCR was run by TCRdb on the 5' RACE reads, yielding one entry per CDR3 protein. The repertoire holds about 50,000 distinct CDR3 sequences, with 10% as singletons. Sequences were obtained from PBMCs. These receptors originate from a man between 65 and 80 years old with HTLV-1-associated myelopathy (HAM/TSP). The CDR3 runs from the conserved cysteine through the conserved F or W. A D gene is named only where the DNA matches it firmly. Clone size, where shown, is once, few, many, or a class for clones that have expanded.

NA	TRBV18	many	TRBJ1-2	CASSPQDGFYGYTF	TGTGCCAGCTCACCACAAGACGGCTTCTATGGCTACACCTTC
NA	TRBV7-2	many	TRBJ2-4	CASSLGYSLKNIQYF	TGTGCCAGCAGCTTGGGGTACAGCCTGAAAAACATTCAGTACTTC
NA	TRBV7-2	many	TRBJ2-1	CASSGDLYEQFF	TGTGCCAGCAGCGGGGACTTGTATGAGCAGTTCTTC
TRBD2	TRBV6-5	many	TRBJ2-7	CASSSGLAGDPHF	TGTGCCAGCAGCTCGGGACTAGCGGGAGATCCGCACTTC
NA	TRBV20-1	many	TRBJ1-1	CSASGPRGNTEAFF	TGCAGTGCTAGCGGCCCCAGGGGTAACACTGAAGCTTTCTTT
TRBD1	TRBV25-1	many	TRBJ1-6	CASRAGTANSPLHF	TGTGCCAGCAGGGCCGGGACAGCCAATTCACCCCTCCACTTT
TRBD2	TRBV3-1	many	TRBJ2-1	CASSQGTSGGNNEQFF	TGTGCCAGCAGCCAAGGGACTAGCGGGGGGAACAATGAGCAGTTCTTC
TRBD2	TRBV6-5	many	TRBJ2-1	CAEGWREGLNEQFF	TGTGCCGAAGGCTGGCGGGAGGGCCTAAATGAGCAGTTCTTC
TRBD2	TRBV3-1	many	TRBJ2-2	CASSQAPSGSAGELFF	TGTGCCAGCAGCCAAGCCCCTAGCGGGAGTGCCGGGGAGCTGTTTTTT
TRBD2	TRBV12-3/TRBV12-4	NA	TRBJ2-2	CASSLTSGRPTGELFF	TGTGCCAGCAGTCTTACTAGCGGGAGGCCAACCGGGGAGCTGTTTTTT
NA	TRBV20-1	many	TRBJ1-1	CSARVAGESTEAFF	TGCAGTGCTAGAGTCGCGGGGGAGAGCACTGAAGCTTTCTTT
TRBD2	TRBV20-1	many	TRBJ2-7	CSASGLAAYEQYF	TGCAGTGCTAGTGGACTAGCGGCCTACGAGCAGTACTTC
NA	TRBV14	few	TRBJ2-1	CASSPPGLPFPNEQFF	TGTGCCAGCAGCCCCCCGGGACTCCCTTTTCCCAATGAGCAGTTCTTC
TRBD1	TRBV20-1	many	TRBJ1-5	CSARDEQGNQPQHF	TGCAGTGCTAGAGATGAACAGGGGAATCAGCCCCAGCATTTT
NA	TRBV7-8	NA	TRBJ2-6	CASSLGWGDFSGANVLTF	TGTGCCAGCAGCTTAGGTTGGGGGGACTTCTCTGGGGCCAACGTCCTGACTTTC
TRBD2	TRBV27	many	TRBJ2-1	CASSSSGGAYNEQFF	TGTGCCAGCAGTTCTAGCGGGGGGGCCTACAATGAGCAGTTCTTC
NA	TRBV7-9	many	TRBJ1-1	CASSQQNTEAFF	TGTGCCAGCAGCCAACAGAACACTGAAGCTTTCTTT
TRBD2	TRBV9	many	TRBJ2-7	CASSVDGGDYEQYF	TGTGCCAGCAGCGTAGATGGGGGGGATTACGAGCAGTACTTC
NA	TRBV11-2	many	TRBJ1-2	CASSSYLTYGYTF	TGTGCCAGCAGCTCATACCTAACCTATGGCTACACCTTC
NA	TRBV5-5	many	TRBJ1-5	CASKPGGGNQPQHF	TGTGCCAGCAAGCCCGGGGGGGGCAATCAGCCCCAGCATTTT
NA	TRBV20-1	many	TRBJ1-1	CSASNVEAFF	TGCAGTGCTAGTAATGTTGAAGCTTTCTTT
NA	TRBV6-1	many	TRBJ1-3	CASSDLPGSGNTIYF	TGTGCCAGCAGTGACCTCCCCGGCTCTGGAAACACCATATATTTT
NA	TRBV12-3/TRBV12-4	few	TRBJ2-7	CASSFMAYEQYF	TGTGCCAGCAGTTTTATGGCTTACGAGCAGTACTTC
TRBD1	TRBV18	many	TRBJ2-1	CASSPDRNEQFF	TGTGCCAGCTCACCGGACAGGAATGAGCAGTTCTTC
NA	TRBV27	many	TRBJ2-7	CASSPYEPPYEQYF	TGTGCCAGCAGTCCGTATGAGCCTCCCTACGAGCAGTACTTC
NA	TRBV28	many	TRBJ1-3	CASSLSGRRRWGNTIYF	TGTGCCAGCAGTTTATCAGGGCGTCGAAGGTGGGGAAACACCATATATTTT
NA	TRBV12-3/TRBV12-4	many	TRBJ2-2	CASKTRDSYTGELFF	TGTGCCAGCAAAACACGGGACTCTTACACCGGGGAGCTGTTTTTT
NA	TRBV27	many	TRBJ2-7	CASSFLGYEQYF	TGTGCCAGCAGTTTTTTGGGCTACGAGCAGTACTTC
TRBD1	TRBV7-9	many	TRBJ1-1	CASIPSLRQGLYTEAFF	TGTGCCAGCATCCCATCCCTGAGACAGGGGTTGTACACTGAAGCTTTCTTT
NA	TRBV5-1	many	TRBJ1-2	CASSLNENYGYTF	TGCGCCAGCAGCTTGAACGAAAACTATGGCTACACCTTC
NA	TRBV20-1	many	TRBJ2-1	CSARDKPRSGSYNEQFF	TGCAGTGCTAGAGATAAGCCTAGGAGCGGCTCCTACAATGAGCAGTTCTTC
TRBD1	TRBV4-3	many	TRBJ1-2	CASSPGGPQSNYGYTF	TGCGCCAGCAGCCCAGGGGGACCTCAGTCTAACTATGGCTACACCTTC
NA	TRBV4-1	many	TRBJ2-7	CASSQQGDYEQYF	TGCGCCAGCAGCCAACAGGGTGACTACGAGCAGTACTTC
TRBD2	TRBV27	many	TRBJ2-1	CASRPLRGGSYNEQFF	TGTGCCAGCAGACCTCTGCGGGGGGGGAGCTACAATGAGCAGTTCTTC
TRBD2	TRBV20-1	many	TRBJ2-1	CSARDLLAGSSYNEQFF	TGCAGTGCTAGAGATCTTCTAGCGGGAAGCTCCTACAATGAGCAGTTCTTC
TRBD1	TRBV7-2	NA	TRBJ2-7	CASSANRGYEQYF	TGTGCCAGCAGTGCCAACAGGGGATACGAGCAGTACTTC
NA	TRBV7-9	many	TRBJ1-6	CASSLSEISPLHF	TGTGCCAGCAGCCTCTCAGAGATCTCACCCCTCCACTTT
NA	TRBV5-6	NA	TRBJ2-7	CASSFRASVQYF	TGTGCCAGCAGCTTCAGAGCTTCTGTGCAGTACTTC
TRBD2	TRBV5-1	many	TRBJ2-7	CASSFAAGAYEQYF	TGCGCCAGCAGCTTTGCAGCGGGGGCTTACGAGCAGTACTTC
TRBD1	TRBV28	many	TRBJ2-7	CASSQQGIVGF	TGTGCCAGCAGCCAACAGGGGATAGTAGGCTTC
TRBD2	TRBV6-1	many	TRBJ2-7	CASSEGDYVKQYF	TGTGCCAGCAGTGAAGGGGACTACGTTAAGCAGTACTTC
NA	TRBV19	NA	TRBJ2-7	CASSWRVSYEQYF	TGTGCCAGTAGTTGGAGGGTCTCCTACGAGCAGTACTTT
TRBD1	TRBV12-3/TRBV12-4	many	TRBJ2-1	CASSPGTGGRNEQFF	TGTGCCAGCAGTCCTGGGACAGGGGGCAGGAATGAGCAGTTCTTC
TRBD2	TRBV7-8	NA	TRBJ2-1	CANSPIRLGTSYNEQFF	TGTGCGAACAGCCCTATTAGGTTGGGGACTAGCTACAATGAGCAGTTCTTC
NA	TRBV7-3	many	TRBJ2-7	CASSSLGREQYF	TGTGCCAGCAGCTCCCTTGGGCGCGAGCAGTACTTC
TRBD2	TRBV5-1	medium-sized	TRBJ2-3	CASSLALAGSGDTQYF	TGCGCCAGCAGCTTGGCACTAGCGGGATCAGGTGATACGCAGTATTTT
NA	TRBV4-1	few	TRBJ2-3	CASGQRLSTDTQYF	TGCGCCTCTGGCCAGCGGCTTAGCACAGATACGCAGTATTTT
NA	TRBV9	many	TRBJ1-6	CASSVEETLHF	TGTGCCAGCAGCGTAGAGGAAACCCTCCACTTT
TRBD2	TRBV3-1	many	TRBJ2-3	CASSQGGAGAGDTQYF	TGTGCCAGCAGCCAGGGAGGGGCGGGAGCGGGAGATACGCAGTATTTT
NA	TRBV20-1	NA	TRBJ2-7	CSARDPGPGRGRQYF	TGCAGTGCTAGAGATCCGGGTCCGGGAAGAGGTCGGCAGTACTTC
TRBD1	TRBV5-1	NA	TRBJ2-7	CASSWQSATGVGMQYF	TGCGCCAGCAGCTGGCAGTCCGCGACAGGGGTGGGGATGCAGTACTTC
NA	TRBV20-1	many	TRBJ1-5	CSARDQSMWNQPQHF	TGCAGTGCTAGAGATCAATCGATGTGGAATCAGCCCCAGCATTTT
NA	TRBV20-1	many	TRBJ2-7	CSAAGTERYF	TGCAGTGCCGCGGGAACAGAGCGGTACTTC
NA	TRBV20-1	many	TRBJ2-7	CSARDRGSFREQYF	TGCAGTGCTAGAGATCGCGGTTCTTTTCGGGAGCAGTACTTC
NA	TRBV20-1	NA	TRBJ1-1	CSARGGGSGTEAFF	TGCAGTGCTAGAGGGGGGGGTTCTGGCACTGAAGCTTTCTTT
NA	TRBV3-1	many	TRBJ2-3	CASSQETRGRGTQYF	TGTGCCAGCAGCCAAGAGACGAGGGGCCGGGGTACGCAGTATTTT
TRBD2	TRBV28	many	TRBJ2-7	CASSGLAGVNEQYF	TGTGCCAGCAGCGGACTAGCGGGAGTCAACGAGCAGTACTTC